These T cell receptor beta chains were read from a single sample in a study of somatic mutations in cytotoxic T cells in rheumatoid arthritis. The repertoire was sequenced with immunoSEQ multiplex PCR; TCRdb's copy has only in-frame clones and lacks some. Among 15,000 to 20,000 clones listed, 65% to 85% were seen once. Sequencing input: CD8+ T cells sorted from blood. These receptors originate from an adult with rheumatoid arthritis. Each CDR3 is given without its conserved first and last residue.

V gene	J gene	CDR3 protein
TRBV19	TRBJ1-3	ASPDSSGNTIY
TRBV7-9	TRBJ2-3	ASSLGTSGGATDTQY
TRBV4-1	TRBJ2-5	ASSQDTRATRYGTQY
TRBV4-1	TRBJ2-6	ASSPTGGELT
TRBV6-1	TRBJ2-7	ASSEVNAYEQY
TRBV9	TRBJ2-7	ASSVSSGAAYEQY
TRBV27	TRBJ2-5	ASSLLASGGTQETQY
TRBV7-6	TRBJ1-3	ASSLAVKGNTIY
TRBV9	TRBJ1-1	ASSGSINMEAF
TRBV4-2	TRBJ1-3	ASSQDRKGIDSGNTIY
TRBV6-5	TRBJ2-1	ASSYSSGPYNEQF
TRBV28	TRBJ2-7	ASVPAGTYEQY
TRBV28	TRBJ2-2	ASSFEGGELF
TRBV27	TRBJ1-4	ASSRGQGATNEKLF
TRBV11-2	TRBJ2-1	ASSLTRGPAGREQF
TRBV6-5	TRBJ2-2	ASSTAEGETGELF
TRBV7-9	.	ASSLEAYEQY
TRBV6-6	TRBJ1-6	ASSYGTGGSPLH
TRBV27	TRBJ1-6	ASSSVPGQGSGYNSPLH
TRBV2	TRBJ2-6	ASGTGSSGANVLT
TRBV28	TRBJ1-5	ASSLQRVQAQH
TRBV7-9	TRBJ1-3	ASSYLSQSSGNTIY
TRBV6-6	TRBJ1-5	ASSSPGAPQH
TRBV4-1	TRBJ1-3	ASSQPQRGTDGNTIY
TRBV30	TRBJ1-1	ACLVGGTEAF